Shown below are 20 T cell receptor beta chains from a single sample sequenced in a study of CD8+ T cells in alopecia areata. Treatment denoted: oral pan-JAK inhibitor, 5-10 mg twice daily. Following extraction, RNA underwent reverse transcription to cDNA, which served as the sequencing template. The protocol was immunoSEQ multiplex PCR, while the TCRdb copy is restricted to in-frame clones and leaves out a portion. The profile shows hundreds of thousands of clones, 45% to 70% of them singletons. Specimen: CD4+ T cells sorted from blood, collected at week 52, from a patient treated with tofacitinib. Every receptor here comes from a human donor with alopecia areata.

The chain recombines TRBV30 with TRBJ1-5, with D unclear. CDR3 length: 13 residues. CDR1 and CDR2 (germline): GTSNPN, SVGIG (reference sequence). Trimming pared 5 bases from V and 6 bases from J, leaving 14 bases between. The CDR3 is CAWDGTWGQPQHF. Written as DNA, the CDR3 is TGTGCCTGGGACGGAACCTGGGGTCAGCCCCAGCATTTT.

The CDR3 here is CASSFGGAADTQYF. CDR3 in DNA: TGTGCCAGCAGCTTTGGGGGGGCCGCAGATACGCAGTATTTT. The rearrangement uses TRBV5-4 and TRBJ2-3, with a weak D call TRBD2 (7 bases). With 2 bases removed from V and 4 bases from J, the gap between germline ends came to 11 bases. The germline gives CDR1 SGHNT, CDR2 YYREEE (reference sequence). This CDR3 contains 14 residues.

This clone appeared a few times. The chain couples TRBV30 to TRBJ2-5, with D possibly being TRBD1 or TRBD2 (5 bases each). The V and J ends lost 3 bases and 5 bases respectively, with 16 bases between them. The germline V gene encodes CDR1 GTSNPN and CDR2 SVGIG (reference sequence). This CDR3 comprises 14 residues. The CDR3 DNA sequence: TGTGCCTGGAGCCGGGACCCGATAGGGGAGACCCAGTACTTC. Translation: CAWSRDPIGETQYF.

CDR3 coding DNA: TGTGCCAGCAGAGGACTAGATTCTGTCAATGAGCAGTTCTTC. This translates into CASRGLDSVNEQFF. The V gene is TRBV2, the J gene TRBJ2-1; TRBD2 matches at 7 bases. V gave up 6 bases and J gave up 6 bases; unmatched junction bases: 8. The germline V gene has CDR1 SNHLY and CDR2 FYNNEI. This CDR3 spans 14 amino acids.

This CDR3 reads CSVEWAGSYNEQFF. The CDR3 bases are TGCAGCGTTGAATGGGCCGGAAGCTACAATGAGCAGTTCTTC. V usage is TRBV29-1 and J usage is TRBJ2-1; D is uncertain. The germline gives CDR1 SQVTM, CDR2 ANQGSEA. This CDR3 is 14 amino acids long. Trimming cost V 2 bases and J 3 bases, with 11 bases left between them.

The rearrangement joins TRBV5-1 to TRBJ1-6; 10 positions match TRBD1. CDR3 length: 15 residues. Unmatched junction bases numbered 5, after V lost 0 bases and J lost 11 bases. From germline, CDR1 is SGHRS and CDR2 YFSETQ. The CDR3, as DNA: TGCGCCAGCAGCTTGGAGGGACAGGGGATGGCACCCCTCCACTTT. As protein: CASSLEGQGMAPLHF.

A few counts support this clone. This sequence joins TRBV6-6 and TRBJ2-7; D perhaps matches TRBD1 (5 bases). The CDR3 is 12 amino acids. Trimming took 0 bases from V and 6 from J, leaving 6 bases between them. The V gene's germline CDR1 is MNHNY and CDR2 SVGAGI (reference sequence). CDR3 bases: TGTGCCAGCAGTTACTCAGGGGTCGAGCAGTACTTC. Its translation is CASSYSGVEQYF.

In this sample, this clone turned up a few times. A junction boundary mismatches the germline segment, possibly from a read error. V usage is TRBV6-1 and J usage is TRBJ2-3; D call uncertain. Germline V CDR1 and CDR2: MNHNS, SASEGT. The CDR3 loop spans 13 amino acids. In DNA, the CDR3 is TGTGCCGGCAGAACGCGGAGCACAGATACGCAGTATTTT. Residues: CAGRTRSTDTQYF.

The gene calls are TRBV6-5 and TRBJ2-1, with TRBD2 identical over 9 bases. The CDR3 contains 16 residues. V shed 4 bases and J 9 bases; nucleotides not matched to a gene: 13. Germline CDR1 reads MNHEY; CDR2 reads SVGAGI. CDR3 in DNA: TGTGCCAGCAGTTTATTTGGGACTAGCAGTTTGCTTGAGCAGTTCTTC. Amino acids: CASSLFGTSSLLEQFF.

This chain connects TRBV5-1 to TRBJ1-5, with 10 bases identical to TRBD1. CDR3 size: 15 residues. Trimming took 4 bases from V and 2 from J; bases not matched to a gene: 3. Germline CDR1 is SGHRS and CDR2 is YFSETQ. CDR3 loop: CASSIGTGGNQPQHF. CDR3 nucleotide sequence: TGCGCCAGCAGCATTGGGACAGGGGGCAATCAGCCCCAGCATTTT.

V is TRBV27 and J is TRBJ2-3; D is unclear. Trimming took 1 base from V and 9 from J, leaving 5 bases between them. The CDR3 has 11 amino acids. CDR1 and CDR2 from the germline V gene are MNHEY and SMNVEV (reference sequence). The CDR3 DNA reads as TGTGCCAGCAGTTTATTTGGCACGCAGTATTTT. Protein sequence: CASSLFGTQYF.

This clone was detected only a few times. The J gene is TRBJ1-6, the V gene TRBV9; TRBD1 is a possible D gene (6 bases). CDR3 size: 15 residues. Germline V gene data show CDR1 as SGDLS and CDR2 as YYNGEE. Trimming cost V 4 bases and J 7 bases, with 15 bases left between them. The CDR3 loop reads CASSPGQISNSPLHF. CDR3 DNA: TGTGCCAGCAGCCCGGGACAAATTTCCAATTCACCCCTCCACTTT.

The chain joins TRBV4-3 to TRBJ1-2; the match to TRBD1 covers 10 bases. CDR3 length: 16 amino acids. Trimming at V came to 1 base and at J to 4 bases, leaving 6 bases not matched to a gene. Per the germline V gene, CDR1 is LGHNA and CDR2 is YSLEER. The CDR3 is CASSQGQGAVGYGYTF. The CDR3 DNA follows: TGCGCCAGCAGCCAAGGACAGGGGGCTGTCGGCTATGGCTACACCTTC.

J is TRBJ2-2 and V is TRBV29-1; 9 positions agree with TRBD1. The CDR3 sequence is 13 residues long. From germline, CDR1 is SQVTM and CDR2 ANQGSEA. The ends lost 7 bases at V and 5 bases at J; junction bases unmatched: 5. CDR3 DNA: TGCAGCGCCGGGACAGGGTTAACCGGGGAGCTGTTTTTT. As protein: CSAGTGLTGELFF.

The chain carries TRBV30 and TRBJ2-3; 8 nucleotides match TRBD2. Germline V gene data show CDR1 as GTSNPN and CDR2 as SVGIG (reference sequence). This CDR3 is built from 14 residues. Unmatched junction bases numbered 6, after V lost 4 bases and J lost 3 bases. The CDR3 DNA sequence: TGTGCCTGGAATTGGGTAGCGGGGACAGATACGCAGTATTTT. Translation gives CAWNWVAGTDTQYF.

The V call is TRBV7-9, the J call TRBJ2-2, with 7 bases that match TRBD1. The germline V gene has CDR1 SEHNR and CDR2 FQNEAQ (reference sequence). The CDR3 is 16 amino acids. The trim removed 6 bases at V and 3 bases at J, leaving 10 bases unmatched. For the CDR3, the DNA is TGTGCCAGCAGACCTACAGGGGCGCTGGACACCGGGGAGCTGTTTTTT. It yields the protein CASRPTGALDTGELFF.

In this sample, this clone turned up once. CDR3 region: CASSDEGFEQYF. In DNA form, the CDR3 reads TGCGCCAGCAGTGACGAGGGATTCGAGCAGTACTTC. The chain uses TRBV10-2 and TRBJ2-7, with D perhaps TRBD2 (5 bases). V was clipped by 3 bases and J by 6 bases, with 9 bases between them. This CDR3 contains 12 residues. Germline V gene lookup returns CDR1 WSHSY and CDR2 SAAADI.

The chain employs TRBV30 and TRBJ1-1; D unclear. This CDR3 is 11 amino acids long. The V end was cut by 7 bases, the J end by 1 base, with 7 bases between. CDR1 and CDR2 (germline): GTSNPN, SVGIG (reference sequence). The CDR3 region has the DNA TGTGCCTACGCGGAGAACACTGAAGCTTTCTTT. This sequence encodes CAYAENTEAFF.

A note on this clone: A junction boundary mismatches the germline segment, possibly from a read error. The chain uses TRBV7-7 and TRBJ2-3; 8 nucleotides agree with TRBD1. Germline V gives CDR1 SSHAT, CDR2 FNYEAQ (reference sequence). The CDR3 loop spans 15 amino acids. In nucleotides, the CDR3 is TGTGCTAGCAGCTTATCCGACAGGGGAGGAGATACGCAGTATTTT. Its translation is CASSLSDRGGDTQYF.

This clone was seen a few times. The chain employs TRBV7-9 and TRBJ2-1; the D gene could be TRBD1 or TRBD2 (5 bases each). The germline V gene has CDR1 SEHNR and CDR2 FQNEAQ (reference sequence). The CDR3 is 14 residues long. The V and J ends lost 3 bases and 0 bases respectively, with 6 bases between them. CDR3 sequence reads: CASSFGGSYNEQFF. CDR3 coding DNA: TGTGCCAGCAGCTTTGGGGGCTCCTACAATGAGCAGTTCTTC.